The subject of this entry is one TCR beta chain. These data are taken from a study of blood T cell repertoires in COVID-19. Study in general: Samples representing acute and convalescent COVID-19 were sourced from the United States, Italy and Spain. From T cells, B-cell-depleted T cells, or PBMCs came the material, which was cDNA or gDNA.

TCRdb's copy holds only in-frame clones and misses some; the assay was immunoSEQ multiplex PCR. In the table there are about 78,000 clones, over 75% of which are singletons. Germline trimming cut 4 bases from V and 0 bases from J; bases unmatched to any gene: 3. The CDR3 has 14 amino acids. Germline lookup yields CDR1 SEHNR and CDR2 FQNEAQ (reference sequence). This sequence was found in a human donor in a cohort sampled during active COVID-19. The sequencing sample was made of peripheral blood. V and J are TRBV7-9 and TRBJ2-7; 7 bases are shared with TRBD1. CDR3: CASSSWDSSYEQYF. The DNA of the CDR3 is TGTGCCAGCAGCTCCTGGGACAGCTCCTACGAGCAGTACTTC.